A single sample is the source of the 10 T cell receptor beta chains below, sequenced in a study of cytomegalovirus exposure and HLA in healthy donors. Only in-frame clones appear in the TCRdb table, and some are missing; sequencing was by immunoSEQ multiplex PCR. There are roughly 250,000 clones in the sample; 85% to 90% occur only once, and 0.37% lies in the top ten. The sample consisted of PBMCs. The receptor set was obtained from a woman aged 18-29 years in good health and CMV-seronegative.

The V gene is TRBV5-1, the J gene TRBJ1-4; the D gene is possibly TRBD1 (5 bases). Trimming removed 1 base at V and 12 bases at J, with 13 bases between. CDR3 length: 13 amino acids. CDR1 SGHRS and CDR2 YFSETQ come from the germline V gene. The CDR3 loop reads CASSLSAGRELFF. CDR3 nucleotides: TGCGCCAGCAGCTTGTCCGCAGGGAGGGAACTGTTTTTT. Full variable domain (outside the CDR3, taken from reference TRBV5-1 and TRBJ1-4): KAGVTQTPRYLIKTRGQQVTLSCSPISGHRSVSWYQQTPGQGLQFLFEYFSETQRNKGNFPGRFSGRQFSNSRSEMNVSTLELGDSALYLCASSLSAGRELFFGSGTQLSVL.

The chain has TRBV4-1 and TRBJ2-3; D is uncertain. V was trimmed by 1 base and J by 8 bases, leaving 19 bases between them. The CDR3 extends over 16 amino acids. CDR1 MGHRA and CDR2 YSYEKL come from the germline V gene. The CDR3 reads CASSQGKQSYSGTQYF. The CDR3 DNA follows: TGCGCCAGCAGCCAAGGGAAGCAGTCCTACTCGGGTACGCAGTATTTT.

This chain uses TRBV7-9 with TRBJ1-1; 9 bases are a match to TRBD1. The CDR3 spans 14 residues. Germline trimming cut 5 bases from V and 4 bases from J; bases unmatched to any gene: 5. The germline V gene has CDR1 SEHNR and CDR2 FQNEAQ (reference sequence). CDR3 coding DNA: TGTGCCAGCAGCGTACAGGGGGCTCCCACTGAAGCTTTCTTT. This gives the protein CASSVQGAPTEAFF.

The chain couples TRBV4-3 to TRBJ2-7, with 14 positions matching TRBD2. Looked up from germline, CDR1 is LGHNA and CDR2 is YSLEER. This CDR3 has 14 residues. V dropped 7 bases and J dropped 5; count of bases not matched to a gene: 4. The CDR3 here is CASNKGLAGDEQYF. CDR3 in DNA: TGCGCCAGCAACAAGGGACTAGCGGGGGACGAGCAGTACTTC.

V is TRBV6-1 and J is TRBJ1-5, with 8 positions matching TRBD1. Germline V CDR1 and CDR2: MNHNS, SASEGT. The length of the CDR3 is 18 residues. The V and J ends lost 1 base and 5 bases, in that order; junction bases with no gene match: 13. The CDR3 nucleotides are TGTGCCAGCAGTGAAGGGATCGGGACAGGCGAGGGGGATCAGCCCCAGCATTTT. Translated, it gives CASSEGIGTGEGDQPQHF.

V usage is TRBV7-2 and J usage is TRBJ1-1; possibly TRBD1 for D (6 bases). CDR1 and CDR2 from the germline V gene are SGHTA and FQGNSA. The CDR3 spans 16 residues. Trimming removed 2 bases from V and 0 bases from J, with 13 bases in between. The CDR3 region has the DNA TGTGCCAGCAGCTTAACCCCACAGGGTTTGAACACTGAAGCTTTCTTT. Its translation is CASSLTPQGLNTEAFF.

This clone occurred once. The chain uses TRBV9 and TRBJ1-2, with 9 nucleotides matching TRBD1. V trimming: 0 bases; J trimming: 8 bases; junction bases outside the gene matches: 8. Germline V lookup: CDR1 SGDLS, CDR2 YYNGEE. CDR3 length: 15 amino acids. The chain's CDR3 is CASSVVAHRGLGYTF. CDR3 in DNA: TGTGCCAGCAGCGTAGTAGCCCACAGGGGGCTCGGCTACACCTTC.

V is TRBV27 and J is TRBJ1-5; 8 bases agree with TRBD1. CDR3 length: 15 amino acids. Germline CDR1 MNHEY, CDR2 SMNVEV (reference sequence). After removal of 6 bases from V and 2 bases from J, the junction contained 6 bases not matched to a gene. CDR3 in amino acids: CASSPGQGGNQPQHF. CDR3 coding DNA: TGTGCCAGCAGCCCAGGACAGGGCGGCAATCAGCCCCAGCATTTT.

The CDR3, as DNA: TGTGCCAGCAGTTGGACAGGTTCGGGCACTGAAGCTTTCTTT. This sequence encodes CASSWTGSGTEAFF. This chain joins TRBV28 and TRBJ1-1, with 7 bases aligning to TRBD1. The germline V gene has CDR1 MDHEN and CDR2 SYDVKM. After removal of 4 bases from V and 4 bases from J, the junction contained 6 bases not matched to a gene. This CDR3 comprises 14 residues. Variable domain in full (rest from reference TRBV28 and TRBJ1-1): DVKVTQSSRYLVKRTGEKVFLECVQDMDHENMFWYRQDPGLGLRLIYFSYDVKMKEKGDIPEGYSVSREKKERFSLILESASTNQTSMYLCASSWTGSGTEAFFGQGTRLTVV.

This rearrangement joins TRBV14 to TRBJ1-2; D not resolved. V was shortened by 5 bases and J by 1 base, with 5 bases between the two germline ends. The CDR3 contains 12 residues. From germline, CDR1 is SGHDN and CDR2 FVKESK. The CDR3 DNA is TGTGCCAGCAGCGGGCTTAACTATGGCTACACCTTC. It translates to CASSGLNYGYTF.